This T cell receptor beta chain emerged from a study of beta chain features in type 1 diabetes. Using CD45RO/CCR7/CD25/CD127/CD95/CD27, CD4+ naive, central memory, regulatory and stem cell-like memory cells were sorted. Points on this clone: Its antigen is unknown.

Germline CDR1 is SQVTM and CDR2 is ANQGSEA. J gave up 12 bases and V 4 bases, and 7 bases lay outside the gene matches. The CDR3 is 12 amino acids. As every portion of the isolated RNA was reverse transcribed, the sequencing read expressed TCRB transcripts. About 3.7 million reads per sample were averaged for naive, central memory and regulatory samples. Some clones are missing from TCRdb's copy, which holds only in-frame ones; the method was immunoSEQ multiplex PCR. This sample has fewer than 350,000 clones, with approximately 15% found just once. General study results and limits: Patients showed naive, central memory and Treg TCRB repertoires that appeared more similar than those of healthy donors. A cDNA-based sequencing approach could over-represent cells with high TCR expression. A moderate, significant TCRB CDR3 shortening appeared in type 1 diabetes across four CD4+ subsets.

V gene TRBV29-1 combines with J gene TRBJ2-3; 10 nucleotides agree with TRBD1. This TCR came from a man aged 18 to 29 with type 1 diabetes. Input material: naive CD4+ T cells from blood. This chain's CDR3 is CSVVVATGGQYF. Here the CDR3 DNA reads TGCAGCGTTGTTGTGGCGACAGGGGGCCAGTATTTT.